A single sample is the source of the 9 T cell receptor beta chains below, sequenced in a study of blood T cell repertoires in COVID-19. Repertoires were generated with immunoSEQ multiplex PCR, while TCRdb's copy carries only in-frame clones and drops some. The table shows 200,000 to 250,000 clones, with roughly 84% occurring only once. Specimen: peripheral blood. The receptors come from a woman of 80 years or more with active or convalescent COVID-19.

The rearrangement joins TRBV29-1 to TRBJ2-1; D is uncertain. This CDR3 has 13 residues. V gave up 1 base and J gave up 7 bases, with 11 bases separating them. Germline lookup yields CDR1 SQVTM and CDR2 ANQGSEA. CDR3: CSVEAYRENEQFF. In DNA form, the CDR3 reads TGCAGCGTTGAAGCCTATCGAGAGAATGAGCAGTTCTTC.

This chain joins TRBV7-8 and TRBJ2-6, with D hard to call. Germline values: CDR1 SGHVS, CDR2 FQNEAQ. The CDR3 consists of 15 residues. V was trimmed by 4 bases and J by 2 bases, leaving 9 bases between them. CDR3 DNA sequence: TGTGCCAGCAGCTCGCGCCAGGCTGGGGCCAACGTCCTGACTTTC. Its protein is CASSSRQAGANVLTF. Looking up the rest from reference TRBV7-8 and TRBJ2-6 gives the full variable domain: GAGVSQSPRYKVAKRGQDVALRCDPISGHVSLFWYQQALGQGPEFLTYFQNEAQLDKSGLPSDRFFAERPEGSVSTLKIQRTQQEDSAVYLCASSSRQAGANVLTFGAGSRLTVL.

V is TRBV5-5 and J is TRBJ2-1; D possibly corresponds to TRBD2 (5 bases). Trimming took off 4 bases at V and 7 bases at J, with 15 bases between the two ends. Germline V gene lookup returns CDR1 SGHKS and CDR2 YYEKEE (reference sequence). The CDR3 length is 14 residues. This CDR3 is CASSMDGRRNEQFF. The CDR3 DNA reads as TGTGCCAGCAGCATGGACGGTCGGAGGAATGAGCAGTTCTTC.

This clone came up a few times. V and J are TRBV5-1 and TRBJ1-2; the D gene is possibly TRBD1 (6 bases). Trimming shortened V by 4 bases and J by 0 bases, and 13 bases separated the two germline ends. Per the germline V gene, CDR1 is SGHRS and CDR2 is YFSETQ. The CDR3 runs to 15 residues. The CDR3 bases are TGCGCCAGCAGCCCCTCAGGGGCCACTAACTATGGCTACACCTTC. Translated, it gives CASSPSGATNYGYTF.

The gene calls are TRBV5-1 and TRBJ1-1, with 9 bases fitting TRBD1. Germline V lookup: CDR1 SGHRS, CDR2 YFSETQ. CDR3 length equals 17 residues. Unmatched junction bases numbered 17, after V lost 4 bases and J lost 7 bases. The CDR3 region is CASSRGAGTGSPIEAFF. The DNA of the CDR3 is TGCGCCAGCAGCCGAGGGGCGGGGACAGGGTCCCCTATTGAAGCTTTCTTT.

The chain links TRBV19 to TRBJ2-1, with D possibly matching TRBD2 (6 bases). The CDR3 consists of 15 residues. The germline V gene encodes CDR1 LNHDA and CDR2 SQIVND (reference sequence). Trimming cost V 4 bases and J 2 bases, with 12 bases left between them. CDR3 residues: CASSRKGLTYNEQFF. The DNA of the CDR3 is TGTGCCAGTAGTAGAAAGGGACTTACCTACAATGAGCAGTTCTTC.

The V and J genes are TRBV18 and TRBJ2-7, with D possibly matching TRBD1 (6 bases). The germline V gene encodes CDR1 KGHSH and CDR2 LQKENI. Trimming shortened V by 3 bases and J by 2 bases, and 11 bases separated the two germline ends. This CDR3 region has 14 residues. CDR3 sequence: CASSPLTGTYEQYF. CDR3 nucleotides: TGTGCCAGCTCACCTTTGACAGGCACCTACGAGCAGTACTTC.

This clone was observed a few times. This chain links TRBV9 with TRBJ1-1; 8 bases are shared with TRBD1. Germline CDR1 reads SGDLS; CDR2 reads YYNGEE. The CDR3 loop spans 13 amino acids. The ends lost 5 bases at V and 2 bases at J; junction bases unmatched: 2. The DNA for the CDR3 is TGTGCCAGCAGGGACAGGGCCAACACTGAAGCTTTCTTT. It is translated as CASRDRANTEAFF.

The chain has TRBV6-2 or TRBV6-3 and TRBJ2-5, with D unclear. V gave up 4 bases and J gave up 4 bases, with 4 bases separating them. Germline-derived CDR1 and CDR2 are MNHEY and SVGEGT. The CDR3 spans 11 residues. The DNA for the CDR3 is TGTGCCAGCAGTTTGCGAGAGACCCAGTACTTC. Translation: CASSLRETQYF.